A selection of T cell receptor beta chains follows, all from one sample in a study of human T cells and chemical hapten exposure. MiXCR was run by TCRdb on the RACE reads, yielding one entry per CDR3 protein. This sample has about 350,000 distinct CDR3 sequences, with about 6% found just once. The source material was whole blood, sampled in connection with sensitization to the hapten diphenylcyclopropenone (DPC). Every receptor here comes from a woman younger than 35 with alopecia areata. Some clones in this sample may be carry-over from other donors' samples. Both conserved end residues are part of each CDR3. D genes are given only for firm matches. Rows may omit the clone size; those that give it use once, few, many or a size class.

j_gene | abundance | d_gene | v_gene | CDR3nt | CDR3aa
TRBJ2-2 | NA | NA | TRBV7-9 | TGTGCCAGCAGCCAGTTAGCCTACACCGGGGAGCTGTTTTTT | CASSQLAYTGELFF
TRBJ2-7 | NA | NA | TRBV9 | TGTGCCAGCAGCGTAGCTACGGGGTCACACTACGAGCAGTACTTC | CASSVATGSHYEQYF
TRBJ2-3 | many | TRBD2 | TRBV3-1 | TGTGCCAGCATGAACAGCGGGGGGGCAGATACGCAGTATTTT | CASMNSGGADTQYF
TRBJ1-1 | NA | NA | TRBV16 | TGTGCCAGCAGCCAAGACAGAACAGCTTTCTTT | CASSQDRTAFF
TRBJ1-4 | NA | TRBD1 | TRBV6-5 | TGTGCCAGCAGTTACTCGGACAGGGACTACGAAAAACTGTTTTTT | CASSYSDRDYEKLFF
TRBJ1-1 | many | NA | TRBV28 | TGTGCCAGCAGTTCCGGGAGTACTGAAGCTTTCTTT | CASSSGSTEAFF
TRBJ1-1 | many | NA | TRBV4-2 | TGTGCCAGCAGCGATCACAGAGCCGGGGGGGAAGCTTTCTTT | CASSDHRAGGEAFF
TRBJ2-1 | many | TRBD2 | TRBV5-5 | TGTGCCAGCAGCTGGGGGACTAGCGGGGTTTTTGAGGAGCAGTTCTTC | CASSWGTSGVFEEQFF
TRBJ2-1 | NA | TRBD2 | TRBV7-2 | TGTGCCAGCAGCTTTCCCGAGGGAGCGGGGGTAAGCTCCTACAATGAGCAGTTCTTC | CASSFPEGAGVSSYNEQFF
TRBJ2-5 | few | TRBD1 | TRBV28 | TGTGCCAGCAGTTTAGTGGACAGGGGGCTAGAGACCCAGTACTTC | CASSLVDRGLETQYF
TRBJ2-1 | NA | NA | TRBV6-2/TRBV6-3 | TGTGCCAGCAGTTATCCGACCGTCTACAATGAGCAGTTCTTC | CASSYPTVYNEQFF
TRBJ2-3 | few | NA | TRBV6-5 | TGTGCCAGCAGTTACAGGGGACGGCCTAGCACAGATACGCAGTATTTT | CASSYRGRPSTDTQYF
TRBJ1-5 | many | NA | TRBV24-1 | TGTGCCACCAGTGCCCTGACAGGCCAGCCCCAGCATTTT | CATSALTGQPQHF
TRBJ2-1 | NA | NA | TRBV12-3/TRBV12-4 | TGTGCCAGCGGAGGTTACAATGAGCAGTTCTTC | CASGGYNEQFF
TRBJ1-3 | few | NA | TRBV25-1 | TGTGCCAGCAGTGACCTCGACAGCCCCTCTGGAAACACCATATATTTT | CASSDLDSPSGNTIYF
TRBJ1-1 | NA | TRBD1 | TRBV4-2 | TGTGCCAGCAGCCCCCCCCTGGACAGGGGGGCAACTGAAGCTTTCTTT | CASSPPLDRGATEAFF
TRBJ2-1 | NA | TRBD1 | TRBV24-1 | TGTGCCACCAGTGATCACGACAGGGGGAAAGAGCAGTTCTTC | CATSDHDRGKEQFF
TRBJ2-3 | NA | NA | TRBV10-3 | TGTGCCATCAGTGGTTCAGGGGATTCCACAGATACGCAGTATTTT | CAISGSGDSTDTQYF
TRBJ1-1 | many | NA | TRBV29-1 | TGCAGCGTTAGTAAGAACACTGAAGCTTTCTTT | CSVSKNTEAFF
TRBJ1-5 | many | NA | TRBV20-1 | TGCAGTGCTAGAGTATATAGCAATCAGCCCCAGCATTTT | CSARVYSNQPQHF
TRBJ1-5 | NA | NA | TRBV10-3 | TGTGCCATCAGTGAGTCGAAGCCCGTACAGCCCCAGCATTTT | CAISESKPVQPQHF
TRBJ1-4 | many | NA | TRBV9 | TGTGCCAGCAGCCGCAGTGCAACTAATGAAAAACTGTTTTTT | CASSRSATNEKLFF
TRBJ1-2 | many | NA | TRBV4-1 | TGCGCCAGCAGCCAAGGGGGGGCTGATGGCTACACCTTC | CASSQGGADGYTF
TRBJ2-1 | few | NA | TRBV12-3/TRBV12-4 | TGTGCCAGCAGTCCACCTTGGCCGCAAGGGGACAATGAGCAGTTCTTC | CASSPPWPQGDNEQFF
TRBJ2-1 | NA | TRBD2 | TRBV5-1 | TGCGCCAGCAGCCCACCCCTAGCGGGGGCCTACAATGAGCAGTTCTTC | CASSPPLAGAYNEQFF
TRBJ1-1 | many | TRBD1 | TRBV2 | TGTGCCAGCGGCTTCACGGGACAGGGGGCACGTGGCACTGAAGCTTTCTTT | CASGFTGQGARGTEAFF
TRBJ2-1 | many | TRBD1 | TRBV4-1 | TGCGCCAGCAGCCAAGCCGGACAGGGGCACTACAATGAGCAGTTCTTC | CASSQAGQGHYNEQFF
TRBJ2-7 | few | NA | TRBV20-1 | TGCAGTGCTAGGCCAGGGACCTACGAGCAGTACTTC | CSARPGTYEQYF
TRBJ1-4 | few | NA | TRBV6-1 | TGTGCCAGCAGTGAAGTGGCCCAAGTGGAAAAACTGTTTTTT | CASSEVAQVEKLFF
TRBJ2-3 | few | TRBD1 | TRBV5-1 | TGCGCCAGCAGCTTCTACGGGGCCACAGGGGAACTCACAGATACGCAGTATTTT | CASSFYGATGELTDTQYF
TRBJ2-5 | NA | TRBD2 | TRBV5-1 | TGCGCCACCTCTCCCGGGGGGGTCTTCCAAGAGACCCAGTACTTC | CATSPGGVFQETQYF
TRBJ2-3 | few | TRBD2 | TRBV10-3 | TGTGCCATCAGTGAGGAAGCGGGGGGTGATACGCAGTATTTT | CAISEEAGGDTQYF
TRBJ1-1 | many | NA | TRBV28 | TGTGCCAGCAGTTTACAGGGACGAGCTTTCTTT | CASSLQGRAFF
TRBJ2-3 | NA | NA | TRBV29-1 | TGCAGCGTTGAGGGAGTAGATACGCAGTATTTT | CSVEGVDTQYF
TRBJ1-2 | many | NA | TRBV2 | TGTGCCAGCGGGGGCAGGAACTATGGCTACACCTTC | CASGGRNYGYTF
TRBJ2-7 | few | TRBD2 | TRBV27 | TGTGCCAGCAGACCCCTTCAGGGACTAGCGGGGGAGGAGCAGTACTTC | CASRPLQGLAGEEQYF
TRBJ1-2 | many | NA | TRBV14 | TGTGCCAGCTCGCAGAGAACTAACTATGGCTACACCTTC | CASSQRTNYGYTF
TRBJ2-5 | few | NA | TRBV5-8 | TGTGCCAGCAGCCAATACACCCAGGAGACCCAGTACTTC | CASSQYTQETQYF
TRBJ1-2 | few | NA | TRBV12-3/TRBV12-4 | TGTGCCAGCAGGCTCTCGCGGGCACCTACTAACTATGGCTACACCTTC | CASRLSRAPTNYGYTF
TRBJ1-2 | NA | NA | TRBV15 | TGTGCCACCAGCAGAGAGGCAGATAACTATGGCTACACCTTC | CATSREADNYGYTF
TRBJ2-3 | many | NA | TRBV5-1 | TGCGCCAGCAGCCCCATGGAAAGGGTCACAGATACGCAGTATTTT | CASSPMERVTDTQYF
TRBJ1-4 | NA | NA | TRBV4-3 | TGCGCCAGCAGCCAAGAAAAGGGATTTAATGAAAAACTGTTTTTT | CASSQEKGFNEKLFF
TRBJ2-5 | NA | TRBD1 | TRBV18 | TGTGCCAGCTCACCCCCGGGACAGGGTAGGCGCGAGACCCAGTACTTC | CASSPPGQGRRETQYF
TRBJ1-6 | many | TRBD1 | TRBV20-1 | TGCAGTGCCCCCCTGGGGACAGCTACACCCCTCCACTTT | CSAPLGTATPLHF
TRBJ1-6 | many | TRBD1 | TRBV6-5 | TGTGCCAGCAGTTCCTTCACAGGGGGCGGCAATTCACCCCTCCACTTT | CASSSFTGGGNSPLHF
TRBJ2-1 | many | NA | TRBV19 | TGTGCCAGTAGTAACCCGGCTGGGGTCAGCTCCTACAATGAGCAGTTCTTC | CASSNPAGVSSYNEQFF
TRBJ2-7 | NA | NA | TRBV12-3/TRBV12-4 | TGTGCCAGCAGTCGACAAAACGAGCAGTACTTC | CASSRQNEQYF
TRBJ2-4 | few | NA | TRBV20-1 | TGCAGTGCTACCTCTATAGCCAAAAACATTCAGTACTTC | CSATSIAKNIQYF
TRBJ1-4 | many | TRBD1 | TRBV6-5 | TGTGCCAGCAGTTACCACCGGGACAGGACAGACCCAGGAACGCCTAACAATGAAAAACTGTTTTTT | CASSYHRDRTDPGTPNNEKLFF
TRBJ2-1 | many | NA | TRBV12-3/TRBV12-4 | TGTGCCAGCAGTTTCGCCTCGAGCGAGGACAATGAGCAGTTCTTC | CASSFASSEDNEQFF
TRBJ2-5 | many | NA | TRBV19 | TGTGCCAGTAGTATCGACAGTGGAATTAAAGAGACCCAGTACTTC | CASSIDSGIKETQYF
TRBJ1-1 | many | NA | TRBV7-9 | TGTGCCAGCAGTCAACCAGGACGGAGGAACACTGAAGCTTTCTTT | CASSQPGRRNTEAFF
TRBJ1-6 | NA | TRBD1 | TRBV18 | TGTGCCAGCTCACCAGTCCCTCGACAGGGGGGGAATTCACCCCTCCACTTT | CASSPVPRQGGNSPLHF
TRBJ1-5 | many | TRBD1 | TRBV6-9 | TGTGCCAGCATTCGTAGGGGACAGGGGGCAAGCAATCAGCCCCAGCATTTT | CASIRRGQGASNQPQHF
TRBJ2-1 | NA | NA | TRBV6-1 | TGTGCCAGCAGTGAAGTTGTGGGGAGTCTGGGTGAGCAGTTCTTC | CASSEVVGSLGEQFF
TRBJ2-1 | NA | NA | TRBV24-1 | TGTGCCACCAGTGATCGGCAGAGCTACGACGATGAGCAGTTCTTC | CATSDRQSYDDEQFF
TRBJ2-3 | few | NA | TRBV4-3 | TGCGCCAGCAGCCACCCCCCGGGGCGGGGGCTGGGTCATACGCAGTATTTT | CASSHPPGRGLGHTQYF
TRBJ2-5 | few | NA | TRBV19 | TGTGCCAGTAGTACACCCGGCGGGGAGACCCAGTACTTC | CASSTPGGETQYF
TRBJ2-4 | once | TRBD2 | TRBV19 | TGTGCCAGTAGTTTACGACGGGGGGGGAACATTCAGTACTTC | CASSLRRGGNIQYF
TRBJ2-5 | many | NA | TRBV28 | TGTGCCAGCATGGCAGGGGATGAGACCCAGTACTTC | CASMAGDETQYF